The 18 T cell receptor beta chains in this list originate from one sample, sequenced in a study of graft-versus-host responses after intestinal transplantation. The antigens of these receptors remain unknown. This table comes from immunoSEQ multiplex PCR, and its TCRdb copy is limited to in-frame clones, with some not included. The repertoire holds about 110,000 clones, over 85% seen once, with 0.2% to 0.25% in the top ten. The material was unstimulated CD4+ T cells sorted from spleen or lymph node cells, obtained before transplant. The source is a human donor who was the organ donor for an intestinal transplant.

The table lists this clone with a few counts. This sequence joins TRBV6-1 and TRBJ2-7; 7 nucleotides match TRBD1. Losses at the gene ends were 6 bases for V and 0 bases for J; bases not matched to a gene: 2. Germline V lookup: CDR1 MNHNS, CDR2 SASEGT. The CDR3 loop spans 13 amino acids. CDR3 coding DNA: TGTGCCAGCAGGGGGGACAGCTCCTACGAGCAGTACTTC. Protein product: CASRGDSSYEQYF.

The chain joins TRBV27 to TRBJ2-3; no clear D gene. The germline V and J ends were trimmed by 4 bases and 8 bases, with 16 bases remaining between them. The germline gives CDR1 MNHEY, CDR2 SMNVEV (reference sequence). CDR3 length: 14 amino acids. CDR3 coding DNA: TGTGCCAGCAGTTCCCAAGGTGGGGTCGGTACGCAGTATTTT. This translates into CASSSQGGVGTQYF.

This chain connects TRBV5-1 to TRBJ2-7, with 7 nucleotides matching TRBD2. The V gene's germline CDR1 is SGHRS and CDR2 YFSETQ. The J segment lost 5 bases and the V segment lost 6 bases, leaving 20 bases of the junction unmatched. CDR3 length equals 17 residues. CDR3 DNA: TGCGCCAGCACGAAACTCCACGGCGGGAGAGTTTCGGACGAGCAGTACTTC. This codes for CASTKLHGGRVSDEQYF. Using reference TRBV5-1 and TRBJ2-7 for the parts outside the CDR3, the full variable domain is KAGVTQTPRYLIKTRGQQVTLSCSPISGHRSVSWYQQTPGQGLQFLFEYFSETQRNKGNFPGRFSGRQFSNSRSEMNVSTLELGDSALYLCASTKLHGGRVSDEQYFGPGTRLTVT.

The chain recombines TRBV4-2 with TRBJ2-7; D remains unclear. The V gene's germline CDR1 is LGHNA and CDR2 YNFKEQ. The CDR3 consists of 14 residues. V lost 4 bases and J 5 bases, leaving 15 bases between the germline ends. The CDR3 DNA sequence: TGTGCCAGCAGCCGACTGGCTAGACTTGACGAGCAGTACTTC. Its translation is CASSRLARLDEQYF.

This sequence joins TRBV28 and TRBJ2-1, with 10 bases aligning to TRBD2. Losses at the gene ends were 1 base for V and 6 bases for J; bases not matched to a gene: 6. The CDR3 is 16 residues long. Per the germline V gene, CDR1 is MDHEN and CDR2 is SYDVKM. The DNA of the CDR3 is TGTGCCAGCAGTTTATCGATAGCGGGAGGCCGCAATGAGCAGTTCTTC. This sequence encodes CASSLSIAGGRNEQFF.

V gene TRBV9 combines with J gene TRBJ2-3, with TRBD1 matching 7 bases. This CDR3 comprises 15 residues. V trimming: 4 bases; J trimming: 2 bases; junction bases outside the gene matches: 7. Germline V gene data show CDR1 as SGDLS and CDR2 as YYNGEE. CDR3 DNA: TGTGCCAGCAGCACGATCGGGACAGTCACAGATACGCAGTATTTT. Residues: CASSTIGTVTDTQYF.

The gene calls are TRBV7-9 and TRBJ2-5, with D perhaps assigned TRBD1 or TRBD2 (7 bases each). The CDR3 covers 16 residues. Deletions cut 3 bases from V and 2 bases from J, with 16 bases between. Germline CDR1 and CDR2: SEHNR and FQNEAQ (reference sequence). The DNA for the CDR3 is TGTGCCAGCAGCTTGGGAGGGACAGCCACGCAAGAGACCCAGTACTTC. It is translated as CASSLGGTATQETQYF.

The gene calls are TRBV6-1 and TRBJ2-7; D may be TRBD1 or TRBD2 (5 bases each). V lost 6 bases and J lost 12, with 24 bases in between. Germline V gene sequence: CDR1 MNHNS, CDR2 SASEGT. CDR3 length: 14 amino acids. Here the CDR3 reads CASSLDGTRKQSYF. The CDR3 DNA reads TGTGCCAGCAGCCTCGACGGGACGAGGAAGCAGTCGTACTTC.

As DNA, the CDR3 is TGTGCCAGCCTTCGAGTGGGCTCCCCGGTGACCCAGTACTTC. Its protein is CASLRVGSPVTQYF. The V and J genes are TRBV5-6 and TRBJ2-5; D not certain. The V gene's germline CDR1 is SGHDT and CDR2 YYEEEE. CDR3 length equals 14 residues. Trimming took 7 bases from V and 7 from J, leaving 20 bases between them.

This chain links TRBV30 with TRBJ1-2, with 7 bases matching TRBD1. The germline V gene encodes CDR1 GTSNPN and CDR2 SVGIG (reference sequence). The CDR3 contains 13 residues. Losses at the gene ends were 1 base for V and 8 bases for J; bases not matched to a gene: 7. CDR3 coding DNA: TGTGCCTGGAGTGCCCCAGGGGGTGGCGGCTACACCTTC. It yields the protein CAWSAPGGGGYTF.

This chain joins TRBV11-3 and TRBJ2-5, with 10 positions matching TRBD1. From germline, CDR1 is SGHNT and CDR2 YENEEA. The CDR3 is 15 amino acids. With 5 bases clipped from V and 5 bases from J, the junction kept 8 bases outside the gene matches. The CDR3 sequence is CASSLGTGARETQYF. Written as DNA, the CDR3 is TGTGCCAGCAGCCTCGGGACAGGGGCGAGGGAGACCCAGTACTTC. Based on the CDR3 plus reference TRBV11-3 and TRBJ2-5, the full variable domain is EAGVVQSPRYKIIEKKQPVAFWCNPISGHNTLYWYLQNLGQGPELLIRYENEEAVDDSQLPKDRFSAERLKGVDSTLKIQPAELGDSAVYLCASSLGTGARETQYFGPGTRLLVL.

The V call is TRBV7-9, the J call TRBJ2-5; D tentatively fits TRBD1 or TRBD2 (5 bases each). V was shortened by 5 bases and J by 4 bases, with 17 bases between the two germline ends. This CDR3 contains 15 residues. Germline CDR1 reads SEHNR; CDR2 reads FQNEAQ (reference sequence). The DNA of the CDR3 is TGTGCCAGCAGCGGTCCGAGGGGAAGGCCAGAGACCCAGTACTTC. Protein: CASSGPRGRPETQYF.

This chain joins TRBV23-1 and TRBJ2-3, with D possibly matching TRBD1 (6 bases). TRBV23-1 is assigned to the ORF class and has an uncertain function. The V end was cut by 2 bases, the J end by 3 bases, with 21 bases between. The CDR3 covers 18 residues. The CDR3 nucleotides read TGCGCCAGCAGTCAACCGTACCGGTCAGGGGCGAAGACAGATACGCAGTATTTT. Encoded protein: CASSQPYRSGAKTDTQYF.

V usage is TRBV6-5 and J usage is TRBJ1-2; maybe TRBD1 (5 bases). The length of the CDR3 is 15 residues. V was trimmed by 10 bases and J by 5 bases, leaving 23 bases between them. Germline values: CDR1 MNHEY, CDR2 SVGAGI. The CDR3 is CAIRGTGLISYGYTF. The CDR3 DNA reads TGTGCCATCCGGGGTACAGGACTTATTTCGTATGGCTACACCTTC.

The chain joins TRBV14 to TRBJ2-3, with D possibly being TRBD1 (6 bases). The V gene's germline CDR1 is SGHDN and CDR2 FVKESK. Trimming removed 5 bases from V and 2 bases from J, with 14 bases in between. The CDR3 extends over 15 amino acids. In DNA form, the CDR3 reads TGTGCCAGCAGCGCCCGGGACATGCCCACAGATACGCAGTATTTT. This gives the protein CASSARDMPTDTQYF.

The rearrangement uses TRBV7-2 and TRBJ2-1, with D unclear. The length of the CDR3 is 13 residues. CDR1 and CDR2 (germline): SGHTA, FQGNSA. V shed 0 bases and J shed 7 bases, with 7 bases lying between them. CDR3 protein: CASSLALRNEQFF. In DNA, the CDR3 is TGTGCCAGCAGCTTAGCGCTGAGAAATGAGCAGTTCTTC.

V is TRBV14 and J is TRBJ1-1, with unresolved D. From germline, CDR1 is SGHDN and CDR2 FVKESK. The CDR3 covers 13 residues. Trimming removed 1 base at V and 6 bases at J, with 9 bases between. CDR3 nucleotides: TGTGCCAGCAGCCAAGCAGGAGGGCCTGAAGCTTTCTTT. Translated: CASSQAGGPEAFF. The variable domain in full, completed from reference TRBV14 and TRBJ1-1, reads EAGVTQFPSHSVIEKGQTVTLRCDPISGHDNLYWYRRVMGKEIKFLLHFVKESKQDESGMPNNRFLAERTGGTYSTLKVQPAELEDSGVYFCASSQAGGPEAFFGQGTRLTVV.

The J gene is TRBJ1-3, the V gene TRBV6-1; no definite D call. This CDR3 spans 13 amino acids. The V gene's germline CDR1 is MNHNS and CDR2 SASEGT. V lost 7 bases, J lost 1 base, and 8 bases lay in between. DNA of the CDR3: TGTGCCAGCACCCCAAGATCTGGAAACACCATATATTTT. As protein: CASTPRSGNTIYF.